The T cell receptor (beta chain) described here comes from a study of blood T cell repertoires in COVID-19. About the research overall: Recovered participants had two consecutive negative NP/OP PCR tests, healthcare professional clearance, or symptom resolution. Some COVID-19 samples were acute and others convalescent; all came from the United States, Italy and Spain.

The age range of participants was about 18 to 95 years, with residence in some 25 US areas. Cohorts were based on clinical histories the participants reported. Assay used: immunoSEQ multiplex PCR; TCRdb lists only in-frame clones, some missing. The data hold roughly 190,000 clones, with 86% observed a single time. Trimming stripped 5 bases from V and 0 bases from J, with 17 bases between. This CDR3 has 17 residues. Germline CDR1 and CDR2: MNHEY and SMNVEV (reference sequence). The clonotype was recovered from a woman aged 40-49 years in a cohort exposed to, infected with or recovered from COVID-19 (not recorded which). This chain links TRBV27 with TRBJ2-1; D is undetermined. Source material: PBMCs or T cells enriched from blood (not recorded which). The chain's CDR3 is CASSSSSTALSYNEQFF. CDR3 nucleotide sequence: TGTGCCAGCAGTAGTTCAAGTACAGCTCTCTCCTACAATGAGCAGTTCTTC.